A single sample gave rise to the 12 T cell receptor beta chains below, sequenced in a study of OX40 agonist ivuxolimab in advanced cancers. Assay: immunoSEQ multiplex PCR; the TCRdb copy retains only in-frame clones and omits some. The sample carries 60,000 or so clones, roughly 83% recorded once. The material was CD4+ or CD8+ T cells sorted from blood, obtained in a trial of the OX40 agonist ivuxolimab. Receptor source: an adult with an advanced solid tumor such as melanoma, head and neck, liver or kidney cancer.

The gene calls are TRBV7-2 and TRBJ1-1; D is uncertain. Germline-derived CDR1 and CDR2 are SGHTA and FQGNSA. V was cut by 5 bases and J by 8 bases, with 15 bases left in between. The CDR3 is 13 residues long. In DNA form, the CDR3 reads TGTGCCAGCAGCGCTAACCGACGGAGCGAAGCTTTCTTT. It yields the protein CASSANRRSEAFF.

A single count supports this clone. This chain connects TRBV5-1 to TRBJ2-5; 7 positions agree with TRBD1. J gave up 5 bases and V 3 bases, and 7 bases lay outside the gene matches. Per the germline V gene, CDR1 is SGHRS and CDR2 is YFSETQ. The CDR3 contains 14 residues. CDR3 in amino acids: CASSSTDRVETQYF. DNA of the CDR3: TGCGCCAGCAGCTCTACCGACAGGGTGGAGACCCAGTACTTC.

The rearrangement links TRBV19 to TRBJ1-1; 7 bases are a match to TRBD1. There are 14 residues in the CDR3. With 6 bases clipped from V and 5 bases from J, the junction kept 9 bases outside the gene matches. Germline V lookup: CDR1 LNHDA, CDR2 SQIVND (reference sequence). CDR3 in DNA: TGTGCCAGTAGGCGATGGGACAGATGGACTGAAGCTTTCTTT. Translating it yields CASRRWDRWTEAFF.

The rearrangement links TRBV28 to TRBJ1-2, with D possibly TRBD1 on 6 matching bases. Per the germline V gene, CDR1 is MDHEN and CDR2 is SYDVKM. V lost 5 bases and J 7 bases, leaving 17 bases between the germline ends. The CDR3 extends over 14 amino acids. The CDR3 nucleotides are TGTGCCAGCAGTCTGGAAGGGGGGGGAAGTGGCTACACCTTC. It encodes CASSLEGGGSGYTF.

The rearrangement links TRBV2 to TRBJ2-6; possible D gene TRBD1, 5 bases. This CDR3 comprises 15 residues. CDR1 is SNHLY and CDR2 is FYNNEI in the germline V gene. Trimming removed 10 bases at V and 3 bases at J, with 16 bases between. The CDR3 reads CATGEGAFGANVLTF. The CDR3 nucleotides read TGTGCCACTGGAGAAGGGGCATTTGGGGCCAACGTCCTGACTTTC.

The sample holds one count of this clone. The rearrangement uses TRBV2 and TRBJ1-6, with D maybe TRBD1 (5 bases). The V gene's germline CDR1 is SNHLY and CDR2 FYNNEI. CDR3 length: 16 amino acids. Trimming left V 0 bases short and J 5 bases short, with 11 bases between. The CDR3 DNA is TGTGCCAGCAGTGAAGCCGGACACGCTAATAATTCACCCCTCCACTTT. Protein sequence: CASSEAGHANNSPLHF.

This clone occurred a few times. This chain links TRBV5-1 with TRBJ1-1, with D possibly matching TRBD1 (6 bases). The germline V and J ends were trimmed by 3 bases and 1 base, with 16 bases remaining between them. There are 16 residues in the CDR3. Germline loops: CDR1 SGHRS, CDR2 YFSETQ. This CDR3 reads CASSWGLGTRNTEAFF. The CDR3 coding sequence is TGCGCCAGCAGCTGGGGGCTGGGGACAAGGAACACTGAAGCTTTCTTT.

This sequence joins TRBV9 and TRBJ2-1, with 11 bases fitting TRBD2. The trim removed 0 bases at V and 1 base at J, leaving 0 bases unmatched. The germline CDR1 and CDR2 sequences are SGDLS and YYNGEE. CDR3 length equals 16 residues. Written as DNA, the CDR3 is TGTGCCAGCAGCGTAGCTAGCGGGGGGTCCTACAATGAGCAGTTCTTC. Encoded protein: CASSVASGGSYNEQFF.

This chain uses TRBV7-6 with TRBJ1-5; 8 bases align to TRBD1. The ends lost 3 bases at V and 6 bases at J; junction bases unmatched: 13. CDR3 length equals 17 residues. Germline V gene lookup returns CDR1 SGHVS and CDR2 FNYEAQ. DNA for the CDR3: TGTGCCAGCAGCTTCCCGAAGGACAGGGAAGGGGGTCAGCCCCAGCATTTT. Translating it yields CASSFPKDREGGQPQHF.

The CDR3 bases are TGCGCCAGCAGCCAAGGCAGCGGGGGGGCTGGGGAGCAGTTCTTC. Amino acid sequence: CASSQGSGGAGEQFF. The genes are TRBV4-3 and TRBJ2-1, with TRBD2 matching 10 bases. V shed 1 base and J 10 bases; nucleotides not matched to a gene: 7. Germline V gene data show CDR1 as LGHNA and CDR2 as YSLEER. CDR3 size: 15 residues.

The V gene is TRBV5-1, the J gene TRBJ2-7; 9 bases fit TRBD1. The CDR3 covers 13 residues. Germline CDR1 SGHRS, CDR2 YFSETQ. The ends lost 5 bases at V and 7 bases at J; junction bases unmatched: 7. This CDR3 reads CASSGGQGIEQYF. CDR3 nucleotides: TGCGCCAGCAGTGGGGGACAGGGAATAGAGCAGTACTTC.

J is TRBJ1-2 and V is TRBV6-5; TRBD1 is a possible D gene (6 bases). This CDR3 contains 13 residues. V was clipped by 6 bases and J by 4 bases, with 12 bases between them. The V gene's germline CDR1 is MNHEY and CDR2 SVGAGI. The DNA of the CDR3 is TGTGCCAGCAGCTACGACAGGATCTATGGCTACACCTTC. It yields the protein CASSYDRIYGYTF.